The 25 T cell receptor beta chains listed next were all sequenced from one sample in a study of OX40 agonist ivuxolimab in advanced cancers. Data came from immunoSEQ multiplex PCR; TCRdb stores just in-frame clones and leaves some out. Found here are about 49,000 clones, 80% to 90% of them singletons; the top ten hold about 1.5%. The sequencing used CD4+ or CD8+ T cells sorted from blood, collected in a trial of the OX40 agonist ivuxolimab. The receptors derive from an adult with an advanced solid tumor such as melanoma, head and neck, liver or kidney cancer.

The rearrangement links TRBV5-4 to TRBJ2-2; 8 bases are a match to TRBD2. Per germline, CDR1 SGHNT and CDR2 YYREEE (reference sequence). The CDR3 consists of 16 residues. The J segment lost 5 bases and the V segment lost 4 bases, leaving 10 bases of the junction unmatched. The CDR3 region has the DNA TGTGCCAGCAGCGTCCAGCGGGGGCTTGGGACCGGGGAGCTGTTTTTT. Translation gives CASSVQRGLGTGELFF.

The rearrangement joins TRBV11-2 to TRBJ1-5, with D uncertain. Germline loops: CDR1 SGHAT, CDR2 FQNNGV. V was pared by 2 bases and J by 0 bases, with 8 bases between. The CDR3 runs to 15 residues. The CDR3 DNA is TGTGCCAGCAGCTTAACACCTCATAGCAATCAGCCCCAGCATTTT. As protein: CASSLTPHSNQPQHF.

The V gene is TRBV28, the J gene TRBJ1-5; no firm D call. Per germline, CDR1 MDHEN and CDR2 SYDVKM. Trimming stripped 7 bases from V and 2 bases from J, with 9 bases between. The CDR3 runs to 13 residues. The CDR3 nucleotides read TGTGCCAGCACACGTTTGGGCAATCAGCCCCAGCATTTT. This sequence encodes CASTRLGNQPQHF.

The chain is built from TRBV7-2 and TRBJ2-7; 7 bases agree with TRBD1. Germline V gene lookup returns CDR1 SGHTA and CDR2 FQGNSA. Trimming at V came to 0 bases and at J to 2 bases, leaving 4 bases not matched to a gene. The CDR3 length is 15 residues. CDR3 nucleotides: TGTGCCAGCAGCTTAGCACAGGGGTTCACCTACGAGCAGTACTTC. This translates into CASSLAQGFTYEQYF.

The V call is TRBV2, the J call TRBJ1-4; D ambiguous. Germline CDR1 and CDR2: SNHLY and FYNNEI. The CDR3 has 16 amino acids. Trimming stripped 5 bases from V and 7 bases from J, with 20 bases between. In DNA, the CDR3 is TGTGCCAGCAGTCCAATTTCCTCGGAAGGTAGTGAAAAACTGTTTTTT. Residues: CASSPISSEGSEKLFF.

This clone was counted a few times. The V and J genes are TRBV7-2 and TRBJ2-3; D possibly matches TRBD1 or TRBD2 (5 bases each). Trimming took off 3 bases at V and 3 bases at J, with 10 bases between the two ends. Germline-derived CDR1 and CDR2 are SGHTA and FQGNSA. This CDR3 contains 14 residues. CDR3 nucleotides: TGTGCCAGCAGCTTGGCCGAGGGGACAGATACGCAGTATTTT. This gives the protein CASSLAEGTDTQYF.

The chain couples TRBV7-9 to TRBJ2-7; maybe TRBD1 (5 bases). Between the trimmed V and J ends, which lost 4 bases and 10 bases, there was a span of 17 bases. Germline V gene sequence: CDR1 SEHNR, CDR2 FQNEAQ (reference sequence). The CDR3 loop spans 13 amino acids. As DNA, the CDR3 is TGTGCCAGCAGCTCGGACACGCAGGGATTTCAGTACTTC. Protein product: CASSSDTQGFQYF.

V usage is TRBV5-4 and J usage is TRBJ2-2, with TRBD2 identical over 9 bases. The CDR3 totals 18 residues. The junction had 11 bases not matched to a gene; V was cut back by 4 bases and J by 1 base. Germline values: CDR1 SGHNT, CDR2 YYREEE (reference sequence). CDR3 nucleotide sequence: TGTGCCAGCAGCCTTAGCCCTAGCGGGATACAGAACACCGGGGAGCTGTTTTTT. Amino acids: CASSLSPSGIQNTGELFF.

The chain employs TRBV14 and TRBJ2-7; D remains ambiguous. The CDR3 is made up of 21 amino acids. CDR1 SGHDN and CDR2 FVKESK come from the germline V gene. Between the trimmed V and J ends, which lost 1 base and 2 bases, there was a span of 30 bases. CDR3: CASSQGYRKGSVELFAYEQYF. CDR3 nucleotides: TGTGCCAGCAGCCAAGGTTATAGGAAAGGGTCGGTAGAGTTGTTTGCCTACGAGCAGTACTTC.

The chain carries TRBV6-5 and TRBJ2-7; tentatively, D is TRBD1 or TRBD2 (5 bases each). CDR1 is MNHEY and CDR2 is SVGAGI in the germline V gene. V gave up 5 bases and J gave up 6 bases, with 8 bases separating them. The CDR3 runs 11 residues. CDR3 in amino acids: CASSDGTEQYF. CDR3 sequence (DNA): TGTGCCAGCAGTGACGGGACCGAGCAGTACTTC.

The chain links TRBV7-2 to TRBJ2-3; D possibly corresponds to TRBD2 (6 bases). Trimming removed 5 bases from V and 0 bases from J, with 9 bases in between. CDR3 length: 14 amino acids. Germline CDR1 is SGHTA and CDR2 is FQGNSA. CDR3 region: CASSRAGSTDTQYF. CDR3 bases: TGTGCCAGCAGCCGGGCGGGGAGCACAGATACGCAGTATTTT.

The chain combines TRBV15 with TRBJ2-7, with 10 bases matching TRBD2. Losses at the gene ends were 0 bases for V and 3 bases for J; bases not matched to a gene: 5. CDR1 and CDR2 (germline): LNHNV, YYDKDF (reference sequence). The CDR3 totals 16 residues. The CDR3 loop is CATSRDLASGSYEQYF. The CDR3 DNA reads as TGTGCCACCAGCAGAGATCTGGCTAGCGGGAGCTACGAGCAGTACTTC.

As DNA, the CDR3 is TGTGCCATCACAGCGGGAGCTAGGAATGAGCAGTTCTTC. Translating it yields CAITAGARNEQFF. This chain joins TRBV10-3 and TRBJ2-1; TRBD2 matches at 8 bases. The CDR3 consists of 13 residues. Trimming removed 7 bases from V and 7 bases from J; junction bases left unmatched: 6. Germline loops: CDR1 ENHRY, CDR2 SYGVKD.

CDR3: CASSLGAFNEQFF. In DNA form, the CDR3 reads TGTGCCAGCAGCTTGGGTGCCTTCAATGAGCAGTTCTTC. J is TRBJ2-1 and V is TRBV5-6; D unclear. CDR1 is SGHDT, CDR2 YYEEEE, per germline. The CDR3 is 13 amino acids. The germline V and J ends were trimmed by 0 bases and 6 bases, with 7 bases remaining between them.

The rearrangement links TRBV28 to TRBJ1-1, with D possibly being TRBD1 (5 bases). Germline CDR1 is MDHEN and CDR2 is SYDVKM. The CDR3 is 15 residues long. V was pared by 6 bases and J by 3 bases, with 17 bases between. CDR3 sequence: CASRLGGSQDTEAFF. The CDR3 nucleotides are TGTGCCAGCAGACTCGGGGGGTCTCAGGACACTGAAGCTTTCTTT. Variable domain in full (rest from reference TRBV28 and TRBJ1-1): DVKVTQSSRYLVKRTGEKVFLECVQDMDHENMFWYRQDPGLGLRLIYFSYDVKMKEKGDIPEGYSVSREKKERFSLILESASTNQTSMYLCASRLGGSQDTEAFFGQGTRLTVV.

V gene TRBV27 combines with J gene TRBJ1-1; tentative D call: TRBD1 (6 bases). This CDR3 comprises 15 residues. Germline lookup yields CDR1 MNHEY and CDR2 SMNVEV (reference sequence). Trimming stripped 5 bases from V and 4 bases from J, with 17 bases between. In nucleotides, the CDR3 is TGTGCCAGCAGTAAATGGACAGCCCCGAGCACTGAAGCTTTCTTT. It is translated as CASSKWTAPSTEAFF.

V is TRBV15 and J is TRBJ2-7, with TRBD1 identical over 10 bases. Trimming took 2 bases from V and 2 from J; bases not matched to a gene: 3. This CDR3 is 15 amino acids long. Germline loops: CDR1 LNHNV, CDR2 YYDKDF (reference sequence). The CDR3, as DNA: TGTGCCACCAGCAGATGGACAGGGGGAACCTACGAGCAGTACTTC. Its protein product is CATSRWTGGTYEQYF.

The gene calls are TRBV9 and TRBJ1-4, with a possible D match to TRBD1 (5 bases). Between the trimmed V and J ends, which lost 2 bases and 2 bases, there was a span of 13 bases. The CDR3 runs to 16 residues. Per germline, CDR1 SGDLS and CDR2 YYNGEE. The CDR3 DNA follows: TGTGCCAGCAGCGTGGGGACCTCCGCGACTAATGAAAAACTGTTTTTT. Translating gives CASSVGTSATNEKLFF.

The chain has TRBV5-1 and TRBJ2-1; TRBD2 matches at 7 bases. V shed 3 bases and J 5 bases; nucleotides not matched to a gene: 5. CDR1 SGHRS and CDR2 YFSETQ come from the germline V gene. This CDR3 is built from 14 residues. This chain's CDR3 is CASSYGAGDNEQFF. In DNA, the CDR3 is TGCGCCAGCAGCTATGGTGCGGGAGACAATGAGCAGTTCTTC.

The chain carries TRBV5-1 and TRBJ2-3, with a possible D match to TRBD1 (6 bases). This CDR3 is built from 15 residues. From germline, CDR1 is SGHRS and CDR2 YFSETQ. The ends were cut back, 4 bases at V and 0 bases at J, with 12 bases in the middle. CDR3: CASSAGVSSTDTQYF. The CDR3 nucleotides are TGCGCCAGCAGCGCAGGGGTTTCGAGCACAGATACGCAGTATTTT.

The chain uses TRBV19 and TRBJ2-7; 8 positions agree with TRBD2. Germline values: CDR1 LNHDA, CDR2 SQIVND (reference sequence). Trimming took 3 bases from V and 2 from J; bases not matched to a gene: 0. The CDR3 extends over 13 amino acids. This chain's CDR3 is CASSISGTYEQYF. CDR3 nucleotides: TGTGCCAGTAGTATTAGCGGGACCTACGAGCAGTACTTC.

The J gene is TRBJ2-7, the V gene TRBV30; TRBD1 is a possible D gene (6 bases). Germline lookup yields CDR1 GTSNPN and CDR2 SVGIG (reference sequence). This CDR3 region has 15 residues. V lost 2 bases, J lost 5 bases, and 19 bases lay in between. The CDR3 nucleotides are TGTGCCTGGAGTTTTAAAAACAGGGTCGGTAACGAGCAGTACTTC. It is translated as CAWSFKNRVGNEQYF.

This clone showed up just a few times. The chain joins TRBV7-2 to TRBJ2-3, with TRBD2 identical over 9 bases. Unmatched junction bases numbered 4, after V lost 9 bases and J lost 3 bases. The CDR3 is made up of 13 amino acids. From germline, CDR1 is SGHTA and CDR2 FQGNSA. The DNA for the CDR3 is TGTGCCAGTAGAGCGGGGGGTACAGATACGCAGTATTTT. Protein sequence: CASRAGGTDTQYF.

The V call is TRBV7-9, the J call TRBJ2-7, with TRBD2 as a possible D gene (5 bases). Germline V CDR1 and CDR2: SEHNR, FQNEAQ (reference sequence). Trimming took off 2 bases at V and 2 bases at J, with 19 bases between the two ends. CDR3 length: 17 residues. The CDR3 loop is CASSLQASPTGAYEQYF. CDR3 bases: TGTGCCAGCAGCTTACAGGCTAGCCCTACGGGCGCCTACGAGCAGTACTTC.

The chain uses TRBV9 and TRBJ2-1, with TRBD2 identical over 8 bases. The germline gives CDR1 SGDLS, CDR2 YYNGEE. This CDR3 region has 18 residues. Trimming cost V 4 bases and J 7 bases; bases outside gene matches: 19. CDR3 coding DNA: TGTGCCAGCAGCCCCGGATTGGCGGTAGCGGGAAGTAAGAATGAGCAGTTCTTC. Protein sequence: CASSPGLAVAGSKNEQFF.